This T cell receptor beta chain was sequenced in a study of T cell responses to AZD1222 COVID-19 vaccine. Generated by immunoSEQ multiplex PCR, the TCRdb table keeps only in-frame clones and is missing some. There are some 150,000 clones in the sample; 85% to 90% occur only once, and about 8.9% lies in the top ten. Pooled in the analysis were second doses at about 4 or about 12 weeks. The sequencing here drew on peripheral blood, taken 28 days after the second AZD1222 dose. The sequence was collected from an adult who received the AZD1222 COVID-19 vaccine.

CDR3 DNA: TGTGCCACCACCGGCCCAGGGGGTGGCTACACCTTC. The encoded protein is CATTGPGGGYTF. The chain links TRBV28 to TRBJ1-2; 7 bases line up with TRBD1. The CDR3 has 12 amino acids. Germline CDR1 is MDHEN and CDR2 is SYDVKM. V gave up 10 bases and J gave up 7 bases; unmatched junction bases: 9.